This TCR beta chain was sequenced for a study of blood T cell repertoires in COVID-19. In Cohort 3, a recovered donor had either two negative PCRs, clearance, or symptom resolution. Profiling relied on immunoSEQ multiplex PCR, and the TCRdb table lists in-frame clones only, not all of them. The sample gives over 200,000 clones, 70% to 90% of which show up once; 11% is in the top ten. The V gene's germline CDR1 is SGHNT and CDR2 YYREEE (reference sequence). The V gene lost 1 base and the J gene lost 5 bases, with 12 bases spanning the gap. The length of the CDR3 is 14 residues. Sequencing was performed on PBMCs or T cells enriched from blood (not recorded which). The sequence was obtained from a man aged 30-40 years who had recovered from COVID-19. V usage is TRBV5-4 and J usage is TRBJ1-2, with D unresolved. The CDR3 region is CASSLIGVGYGYTF. CDR3 in DNA: TGTGCCAGCAGCTTGATCGGGGTAGGGTATGGCTACACCTTC.